This T cell receptor (beta chain) was recorded in a study of blood T cell repertoires in COVID-19. As handled by the study authors: Reference gene primer amplification in the assay estimated nucleated cell counts. The protocol was immunoSEQ multiplex PCR, while the TCRdb copy is restricted to in-frame clones and leaves out a portion. That table gives V, J and clone size, and the DNA gave D and trimming. This table holds roughly 240,000 clones, roughly 80% found once. From germline, CDR1 is KGHSH and CDR2 LQKENI. Trimming took 4 bases from V and 0 from J, leaving 10 bases between them. The length of the CDR3 is 14 residues.

The chain employs TRBV18 and TRBJ2-7, with TRBD2 as a possible D gene (6 bases). This clonotype was obtained from a woman aged 70-85 years with acute or convalescent COVID-19. Input material: peripheral blood. Here the CDR3 DNA reads TGTGCCAGCTCACGCCTGGGGGGCTCCTACGAGCAGTACTTC. As protein: CASSRLGGSYEQYF.